The next 24 T cell receptor beta chains were all read from a single sample in a study of cytomegalovirus exposure and HLA in healthy donors. PCR primers comprised 60 Vbeta and 13 Jbeta primers. Assay: immunoSEQ multiplex PCR; the TCRdb copy retains only in-frame clones and omits some. This sample has fewer than 300,000 clones; 80% occur once, and the top ten carry 0.3% to 0.35%. The source material was PBMCs. All receptors derive from a girl aged 2 to 10 in good health and CMV-seronegative.

This chain links TRBV4-1 with TRBJ1-2, with TRBD1 as a possible D gene (6 bases). Germline V gives CDR1 MGHRA, CDR2 YSYEKL. There are 13 residues in the CDR3. V was shortened by 6 bases and J by 1 base, with 9 bases between the two germline ends. The chain's CDR3 is CASSSDSNYGYTF. CDR3 sequence (DNA): TGCGCCAGCAGTTCGGACAGTAACTATGGCTACACCTTC.

The V and J genes are TRBV6-5 and TRBJ2-3, with unresolved D. V shed 2 bases and J shed 0 bases, with 3 bases lying between them. Looked up from germline, CDR1 is MNHEY and CDR2 is SVGAGI. The CDR3 is 13 amino acids. The CDR3 nucleotides read TGTGCCAGCAGTTACGAGAGCACAGATACGCAGTATTTT. As protein: CASSYESTDTQYF.

The rearrangement uses TRBV18 and TRBJ1-1; no reliable D call. From germline, CDR1 is KGHSH and CDR2 LQKENI. This CDR3 contains 14 residues. The V end was cut by 3 bases, the J end by 3 bases, with 11 bases between. The CDR3 protein is CASSPREDYTEAFF. DNA for the CDR3: TGTGCCAGCTCACCCCGTGAGGATTACACTGAAGCTTTCTTT.

V gene TRBV6-4 combines with J gene TRBJ2-1, with TRBD2 matching 8 bases. Looked up from germline, CDR1 is MRHNA and CDR2 is SNTAGT. The CDR3 extends over 18 amino acids. The V gene end was trimmed by 2 bases and the J gene end by 3 bases; junction bases not matched to a gene: 12. CDR3 protein: CASSDPMTSGRRYNEQFF. CDR3 DNA: TGTGCCAGCAGTGACCCTATGACCAGCGGGAGACGCTACAATGAGCAGTTCTTC.

The rearrangement links TRBV6-4 to TRBJ2-5; D is ambiguous. The J call may not be correct, given that the DNA end is closer to TRBJ2-7. The CDR3 is 14 amino acids. Germline V gives CDR1 MRHNA, CDR2 SNTAGT. The CDR3 DNA reads TGTGCCAGCAGTGACTCGAAGAGCTCCTACGAGCAGTACTTC. The encoded protein is CASSDSKSSYEQYF.

The chain employs TRBV19 and TRBJ1-5; D uncertain. This CDR3 spans 14 amino acids. V lost 5 bases, J lost 2 bases, and 10 bases lay in between. Germline V lookup: CDR1 LNHDA, CDR2 SQIVND (reference sequence). The CDR3 DNA sequence: TGTGCCAGTAGTCCTCCCGGGGGCAATCAGCCCCAGCATTTT. As protein: CASSPPGGNQPQHF.

This chain connects TRBV7-6 to TRBJ2-7; TRBD1 matches at 10 bases. Per germline, CDR1 SGHVS and CDR2 FNYEAQ. CDR3 length: 17 amino acids. The V segment lost 2 bases and the J segment 2 bases; nucleotides outside the gene matches: 9. Here the CDR3 reads CASSLWAGDRGPYEQYF. CDR3 sequence (DNA): TGTGCCAGCAGCTTATGGGCTGGGGACAGGGGCCCCTACGAGCAGTACTTC.

V gene TRBV20-1 combines with J gene TRBJ1-2; no reliable D call. Germline CDR1 DFQATT, CDR2 SNEGSKA (reference sequence). Trimming left V 8 bases short and J 7 bases short, with 11 bases between. This CDR3 has 10 residues. In DNA form, the CDR3 reads TGCAGTCCATATGAGTTTGGCTACACCTTC. This translates into CSPYEFGYTF.

The V gene is TRBV13, the J gene TRBJ2-3; no clear D. Germline loops: CDR1 PRHDT, CDR2 FYEKMQ (reference sequence). V lost 5 bases and J lost 2, with 11 bases in between. This CDR3 comprises 14 residues. The CDR3 DNA reads as TGTGCCAGCAGCGACGTAGCCGACACAGATACGCAGTATTTT. Translated: CASSDVADTDTQYF.

The sample holds a few counts of this clone. V gene TRBV6-6 combines with J gene TRBJ1-6; D gene unclear. This CDR3 is 15 amino acids long. The germline CDR1 and CDR2 sequences are MNHNY and SVGAGI (reference sequence). Trimming took 2 bases from V and 6 from J, leaving 11 bases between them. The chain's CDR3 is CASSYTVFGNSPLHF. In nucleotides, the CDR3 is TGTGCCAGCAGTTACACAGTTTTTGGTAATTCACCCCTCCACTTT.

The chain employs TRBV6-5 and TRBJ2-7; TRBD1 might be the D (6 bases). The CDR3 totals 14 residues. V shed 0 bases and J shed 6 bases, with 12 bases lying between them. In germline, CDR1 is MNHEY, CDR2 SVGAGI. CDR3 sequence reads: CASSYSMAGVEQYF. CDR3 nucleotides: TGTGCCAGCAGTTACTCGATGGCAGGGGTCGAGCAGTACTTC.

Comment on this clone: This specimen includes other DNA sequences encoding the same CDR3. The CDR3 protein is CASSLQMNTEAFF. The CDR3 coding sequence is TGTGCCAGCAGCTTACAGATGAACACTGAAGCTTTCTTT. The chain recombines TRBV7-9 with TRBJ1-1; unclear D gene. Germline assignment: CDR1 SEHNR and CDR2 FQNEAQ (reference sequence). The CDR3 runs 13 residues. Trimming left V 2 bases short and J 0 bases short, with 4 bases between.

In this sample, this clone turned up once. The genes are TRBV5-5 and TRBJ1-5; TRBD1 is a possible D gene (6 bases). V dropped 2 bases and J dropped 3 bases, with 12 bases sitting between them. This CDR3 spans 15 amino acids. Per germline, CDR1 SGHKS and CDR2 YYEKEE (reference sequence). In DNA, the CDR3 is TGTGCCAGCAGCTTAAGGACAGAGTTCAATCAGCCCCAGCATTTT. This translates into CASSLRTEFNQPQHF.

The gene calls are TRBV5-8 and TRBJ2-1; 10 nucleotides align to TRBD2. The CDR3 spans 15 residues. Germline V lookup: CDR1 SGHTS, CDR2 YDEGEE. V lost 0 bases, J lost 8 bases, and 5 bases stayed unmatched. The CDR3 region has the DNA TGTGCCAGCAGCTTGGTGCTAGCGGGAGAGTATGAGCAGTTCTTC. It encodes CASSLVLAGEYEQFF.

There are a few counts of this clone. V is TRBV27 and J is TRBJ1-3; D remains ambiguous. The CDR3 has 17 residues. Trimming removed 3 bases from V and 2 bases from J, with 17 bases in between. Germline V lookup: CDR1 MNHEY, CDR2 SMNVEV (reference sequence). Here the CDR3 reads CASSFSGPSMAGNTIYF. CDR3 nucleotides: TGTGCCAGCAGTTTCTCCGGTCCTTCAATGGCTGGAAACACCATATATTTT.

This chain links TRBV5-4 with TRBJ2-2; D is possibly TRBD2 (5 bases). The length of the CDR3 is 15 residues. The V and J ends lost 1 base and 4 bases respectively, with 11 bases between them. Germline V gene sequence: CDR1 SGHNT, CDR2 YYREEE (reference sequence). CDR3 amino acids: CASSLWRAGTGELFF. The CDR3 region has the DNA TGTGCCAGCAGCTTGTGGCGGGCGGGCACCGGGGAGCTGTTTTTT. Supplemented by reference TRBV5-4 and TRBJ2-2, the full variable domain reads ETGVTQSPTHLIKTRGQQVTLRCSSQSGHNTVSWYQQALGQGPQFIFQYYREEENGRGNFPPRFSGLQFPNYSSELNVNALELDDSALYLCASSLWRAGTGELFFGEGSRLTVL.

The rearrangement uses TRBV13 and TRBJ2-7; 7 nucleotides match TRBD2. Per the germline V gene, CDR1 is PRHDT and CDR2 is FYEKMQ (reference sequence). After removal of 1 base from V and 7 bases from J, the junction contained 4 bases not matched to a gene. The CDR3 has 13 amino acids. The DNA for the CDR3 is TGTGCCAGCAGCTTAGCGGGCGGGGGAGAGCAGTACTTC. Protein product: CASSLAGGGEQYF.

The genes are TRBV9 and TRBJ1-2, with TRBD1 matching 7 bases. The CDR3 spans 15 residues. Per the germline V gene, CDR1 is SGDLS and CDR2 is YYNGEE. The ends lost 2 bases at V and 4 bases at J; junction bases unmatched: 8. The CDR3 sequence: CASSVAGTEVYGYTF. The CDR3 DNA reads as TGTGCCAGCAGCGTCGCCGGGACAGAGGTCTATGGCTACACCTTC.

The V and J genes are TRBV13 and TRBJ2-7; D gene unclear. V was shortened by 4 bases and J by 2 bases, with 12 bases between the two germline ends. This CDR3 is 14 amino acids long. Germline values: CDR1 PRHDT, CDR2 FYEKMQ (reference sequence). In nucleotides, the CDR3 is TGTGCCAGCAGCTGGCGTCGAGGAACCTACGAGCAGTACTTC. Translation: CASSWRRGTYEQYF.

This clone was observed a few times. V is TRBV19 and J is TRBJ1-1; TRBD1 aligns across 7 bases. With V trimmed by 1 base and J by 0 bases, 5 bases remained unmatched. Germline loops: CDR1 LNHDA, CDR2 SQIVND (reference sequence). CDR3 length: 16 amino acids. The CDR3 here is CASSIAQGRMNTEAFF. For the CDR3, the DNA is TGTGCCAGTAGTATAGCACAGGGGCGGATGAACACTGAAGCTTTCTTT.

In regard to this clone: The CDR3 carries no conserved terminal phenylalanine or tryptophan, so it likely arises from a read error. The chain employs TRBV6-5 and TRBJ2-7; no clear D gene. The V end lost 7 bases, the J end lost 8 bases, and 24 bases lay between the germline ends. Germline V CDR1 and CDR2: MNHEY, SVGAGI. The CDR3 has 15 residues. CDR3 sequence reads: CASTPTARLGDKQYL. CDR3 DNA: TGTGCCAGCACCCCCACGGCCAGACTGGGTGATAAGCAGTACCTC.

The rearrangement links TRBV18 to TRBJ1-2, with D possibly matching TRBD1 (6 bases). CDR3 size: 13 residues. V lost 6 bases, J lost 6 bases, and 14 bases lay in between. Germline loops: CDR1 KGHSH, CDR2 LQKENI. CDR3 sequence reads: CASSFGGVDGYTF. As DNA, the CDR3 is TGTGCCAGCTCGTTTGGGGGCGTAGATGGCTACACCTTC.

The rearrangement uses TRBV2 and TRBJ2-5; D not resolved. V lost 1 base to trimming and J lost 1 base, with 13 bases between them. The CDR3 length is 16 residues. CDR1 is SNHLY, CDR2 FYNNEI, per germline. CDR3 protein: CASSEDVASLQETQYF. In nucleotides, the CDR3 is TGTGCCAGCAGTGAAGATGTAGCCAGTCTCCAAGAGACCCAGTACTTC.

The CDR3 protein is CASSLEGAGANVLTF. The CDR3 DNA reads as TGTGCCAGCAGCTTGGAAGGGGCTGGGGCCAACGTCCTGACTTTC. The rearrangement joins TRBV5-6 to TRBJ2-6; perhaps TRBD1 as D (5 bases). The V and J ends lost 0 bases and 2 bases respectively, with 6 bases between them. The CDR3 extends over 15 amino acids. Germline V lookup: CDR1 SGHDT, CDR2 YYEEEE.